This T cell receptor (beta chain) appears in the sequencing data of a study of human T cells and chemical hapten exposure. TCRdb passed the RACE reads through MiXCR, listing each CDR3 protein once. The top ten clones hold 4.5% to 6% of a sample with 360,000 or so distinct CDR3 sequences, about 6% of them seen once. V was pared by 2 bases and J by 7 bases, with 18 bases between. CDR3 length: 17 amino acids. Germline V gene lookup returns CDR1 LGHNT and CDR2 FRNRAP. The time point is: patch test 2, 6 weeks after DPC sensitization. The treatment here: therapeutic diphenylcyclopropenone sensitization with weekly scalp DPC. There are many counts of this clonotype.

This sequence was found in a woman younger than 35 with alopecia areata. Some clones in this sample may be carry-over from other donors' samples. The chain is built from TRBV12-5 and TRBJ1-6, with D possibly matching TRBD1 (5 bases). The sample consisted of whole blood, taken in connection with sensitization to the hapten diphenylcyclopropenone (DPC). The CDR3 DNA reads TGTGCTAGTGGTTTGAGGGGCGGCCGAACTCAAAATTCACCCCTCCACTTT. It specifies CASGLRGGRTQNSPLHF.